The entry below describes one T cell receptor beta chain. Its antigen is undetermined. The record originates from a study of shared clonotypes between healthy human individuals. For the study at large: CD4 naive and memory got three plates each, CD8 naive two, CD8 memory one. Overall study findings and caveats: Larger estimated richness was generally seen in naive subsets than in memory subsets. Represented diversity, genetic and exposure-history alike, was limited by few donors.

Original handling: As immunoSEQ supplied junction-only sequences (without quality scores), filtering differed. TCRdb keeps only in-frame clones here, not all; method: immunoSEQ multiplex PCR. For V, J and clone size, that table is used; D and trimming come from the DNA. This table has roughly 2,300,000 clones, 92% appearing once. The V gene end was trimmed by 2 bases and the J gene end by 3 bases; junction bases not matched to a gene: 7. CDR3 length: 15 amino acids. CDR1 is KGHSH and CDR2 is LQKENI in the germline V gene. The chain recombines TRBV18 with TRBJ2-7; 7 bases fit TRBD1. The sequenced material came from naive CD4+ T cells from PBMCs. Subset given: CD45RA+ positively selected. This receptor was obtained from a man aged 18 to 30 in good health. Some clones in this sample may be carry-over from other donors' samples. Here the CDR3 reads CASSPGQVGLYEQYF. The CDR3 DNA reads TGTGCCAGCTCACCAGGACAGGTGGGCCTCTACGAGCAGTACTTC.